These T cell receptor beta chains were read from a single sample in a study of CD8+ T cells in alopecia areata. TCRdb's table, derived via immunoSEQ multiplex PCR, lists solely in-frame clones and lacks some. The sample records over 150,000 clones, about 60% being singletons. The input for sequencing was CD4+ T cells sorted from blood, taken at week 4, from a patient treated with tofacitinib. The receptors were sampled from a human donor with alopecia areata. CDR3s include the opening cysteine and the closing phenylalanine or tryptophan. The D gene is left open where the match is weak. The size of a clone is reported for some rows only, either as once, few or many, or as a class for expanded clones.

d_gene	abundance	v_gene	j_gene	CDR3aa	CDR3nt
TRBD1	.	TRBV2	TRBJ1-2	CASSVTGVGEGYGYTF	TGTGCCAGCAGCGTTACAGGGGTCGGTGAGGGGTATGGCTACACCTTC
TRBD1	few	TRBV29-1	TRBJ2-1	CSVRGQVDEQFF	TGCAGCGTTCGCGGACAGGTGGATGAGCAGTTCTTC
TRBD2	.	TRBV15	TRBJ2-2	CATRAWTSGRENTGELFF	TGTGCCACCAGGGCCTGGACTAGCGGGAGAGAGAACACCGGGGAGCTGTTTTTT
.	.	TRBV18	TRBJ2-7	CASSSAVGGEQYF	TGTGCCAGCTCATCCGCCGTAGGGGGCGAGCAGTACTTC
.	.	TRBV28	TRBJ2-5	CASSQVGRGKGVETQYF	TGTGCCAGCAGTCAAGTCGGTAGGGGGAAAGGGGTAGAGACCCAGTACTTC
.	.	TRBV5-1	TRBJ2-1	CASSLDIRGNEQFF	TGCGCCAGCAGCTTGGACATAAGGGGGAATGAGCAGTTCTTC
.	once	TRBV29-1	TRBJ1-1	CSARLNTEAFF	TGCAGCGCCCGACTCAACACTGAAGCTTTCTTT
.	few	TRBV14	TRBJ1-4	CASSQAGAANEKLFF	TGTGCCAGCAGCCAAGCGGGGGCGGCTAATGAAAAACTGTTTTTT
.	.	TRBV6-1	TRBJ2-5	CASSIRDTTQYF	TGTGCCAGCAGTATCCGGGACACGACCCAGTACTTC
TRBD1	.	TRBV5-4	TRBJ2-3	CASSWGDRGTDTQYF	TGTGCCAGCAGCTGGGGGGACAGGGGCACAGATACGCAGTATTTT
TRBD2	.	TRBV30	TRBJ2-7	CAWRPSGYEQYF	TGTGCCTGGAGGCCTAGCGGATACGAGCAGTACTTC
.	.	TRBV30	TRBJ1-1	CAWSRAGNTEAFF	TGTGCCTGGAGCCGGGCGGGGAACACTGAAGCTTTCTTT
TRBD2	.	TRBV5-6	TRBJ2-2	CASSSRTSGRGAGELFF	TGTGCCAGCAGCTCCCGGACTAGCGGGAGGGGTGCCGGGGAGCTGTTTTTT
.	.	TRBV29-1	TRBJ2-1	CSVGSDSHSNEQFF	TGCAGCGTTGGGTCGGACTCGCACTCCAATGAGCAGTTCTTC
TRBD2	.	TRBV4-1	TRBJ2-7	CASSHQAPRTSGDEQYF	TGCGCCAGCAGCCACCAAGCACCTCGGACTAGCGGGGACGAGCAGTACTTC
.	.	TRBV28	TRBJ1-1	CASSLSPGGQNTEAFF	TGTGCCAGCAGTTTATCGCCGGGAGGCCAGAACACTGAAGCTTTCTTT
TRBD1	.	TRBV6-6	TRBJ1-4	CASSSRQGNDEKLFF	TGTGCCAGCAGTTCAAGACAGGGGAATGATGAAAAACTGTTTTTT
TRBD2	.	TRBV2	TRBJ2-3	CASRHTSGRYTDTQYF	TGTGCCAGCAGACACACTAGCGGGAGGTACACAGATACGCAGTATTTT
.	.	TRBV19	TRBJ2-7	CASSPTRGRVTYEQYF	TGTGCCAGTAGTCCGACCCGGGGACGGGTTACCTACGAGCAGTACTTC
TRBD1	few	TRBV2	TRBJ1-5	CASMEDRGGNQPQHF	TGTGCCAGCATGGAAGACAGGGGAGGGAATCAGCCCCAGCATTTT
.	.	TRBV7-9	TRBJ2-7	CASSLTTGVEQYF	TGTGCCAGCAGCCTCACGACAGGCGTCGAGCAGTACTTC
TRBD2	.	TRBV5-6	TRBJ2-1	CASSFGLAREVNEQFF	TGTGCCAGCAGCTTTGGGTTAGCTCGGGAGGTCAATGAGCAGTTCTTC
.	.	TRBV30	TRBJ1-3	CAWGPGYGGNTIYF	TGTGCCTGGGGACCAGGTTACGGTGGAAACACCATATATTTT